The 18 T cell receptor beta chains below come from one sample, sequenced in a study of OX40 agonist ivuxolimab in advanced cancers. Produced via immunoSEQ multiplex PCR; TCRdb's table is partial and in-frame only. The table includes about 47,000 clones, 85% to 90% detected once. The source material was CD4+ or CD8+ T cells sorted from blood, sampled in a trial of the OX40 agonist ivuxolimab. All receptors derive from an adult with an advanced solid tumor such as melanoma, head and neck, liver or kidney cancer.

J is TRBJ1-5 and V is TRBV27; D might be TRBD1 (6 bases). V was cut by 6 bases and J by 6 bases, with 24 bases left in between. CDR3 size: 17 residues. Germline lookup yields CDR1 MNHEY and CDR2 SMNVEV (reference sequence). CDR3 loop: CASSLVGGGGRGQPQHF. The CDR3 DNA sequence: TGTGCCAGCAGCTTAGTGGGTGGAGGGGGGCGCGGTCAGCCCCAGCATTTT.

This sequence joins TRBV14 and TRBJ2-7; 10 bases are a match to TRBD2. CDR1 SGHDN and CDR2 FVKESK come from the germline V gene. V shed 3 bases and J 0 bases; nucleotides not matched to a gene: 11. The CDR3 length is 18 residues. CDR3 sequence (DNA): TGTGCCAGCAGCCACCTAGCGGGAGTTGCTCTAGGCTCCTACGAGCAGTACTTC. Its protein product is CASSHLAGVALGSYEQYF. Full variable domain (remainder filled in from reference TRBV14 and TRBJ2-7): EAGVTQFPSHSVIEKGQTVTLRCDPISGHDNLYWYRRVMGKEIKFLLHFVKESKQDESGMPNNRFLAERTGGTYSTLKVQPAELEDSGVYFCASSHLAGVALGSYEQYFGPGTRLTVT.

This clone was seen once. The chain employs TRBV11-2 and TRBJ2-7, with D hard to call. Germline V gives CDR1 SGHAT, CDR2 FQNNGV. The CDR3 has 16 amino acids. Trimming shortened V by 5 bases and J by 0 bases, and 17 bases separated the two germline ends. The CDR3 reads CASSVSSNLISYEQYF. In nucleotides, the CDR3 is TGTGCCAGCAGCGTATCGTCCAATTTGATCTCCTACGAGCAGTACTTC.

There are a few counts of this clone. The chain has TRBV7-8 and TRBJ2-3, with 8 bases lining up with TRBD2. The CDR3 has 20 residues. V shed 4 bases and J 0 bases; nucleotides not matched to a gene: 18. Germline V lookup: CDR1 SGHVS, CDR2 FQNEAQ. The CDR3 DNA sequence: TGTGCCAGCAGCTCCGGCGGGGTACTAGCGGCGCGGATGAGCACAGATACGCAGTATTTT. Protein product: CASSSGGVLAARMSTDTQYF. The whole variable domain, filled in from reference TRBV7-8 and TRBJ2-3, reads GAGVSQSPRYKVAKRGQDVALRCDPISGHVSLFWYQQALGQGPEFLTYFQNEAQLDKSGLPSDRFFAERPEGSVSTLKIQRTQQEDSAVYLCASSSGGVLAARMSTDTQYFGPGTRLTVL.

The chain combines TRBV5-4 with TRBJ2-7; D is unresolved. CDR1 is SGHNT and CDR2 is YYREEE in the germline V gene (reference sequence). Trimming shortened V by 0 bases and J by 2 bases, and 3 bases separated the two germline ends. The CDR3 covers 12 residues. The CDR3 reads CASSLGTYEQYF. The DNA for the CDR3 is TGTGCCAGCAGCTTGGGTACCTACGAGCAGTACTTC. Using reference TRBV5-4 and TRBJ2-7 for the parts outside the CDR3, the full variable domain is ETGVTQSPTHLIKTRGQQVTLRCSSQSGHNTVSWYQQALGQGPQFIFQYYREEENGRGNFPPRFSGLQFPNYSSELNVNALELDDSALYLCASSLGTYEQYFGPGTRLTVT.

The gene calls are TRBV6-5 and TRBJ2-7; TRBD2 might be the D (5 bases). Germline values: CDR1 MNHEY, CDR2 SVGAGI. Trimming shortened V by 2 bases and J by 2 bases, and 10 bases separated the two germline ends. The CDR3 has 14 residues. CDR3 sequence reads: CASSYGQEAYEQYF. CDR3 nucleotide sequence: TGTGCCAGCAGTTACGGGCAGGAGGCCTACGAGCAGTACTTC.

The chain links TRBV25-1 to TRBJ2-1, with D perhaps matching TRBD2 (6 bases). Germline values: CDR1 MGHDK, CDR2 SYGVNS. Trimming removed 4 bases at V and 0 bases at J, with 13 bases between. CDR3 length equals 16 residues. DNA for the CDR3: TGTGCCAGCAGTGCCCCTAGCGCAAGCTCCTACAATGAGCAGTTCTTC. It encodes CASSAPSASSYNEQFF.

The CDR3 DNA reads TGTGCCAGCAGCTCAAGGGACAGGGGCCGGAGGAACATTCAGTACTTC. Translating it yields CASSSRDRGRRNIQYF. V gene TRBV11-3 combines with J gene TRBJ2-4; 10 nucleotides agree with TRBD1. V lost 4 bases to trimming and J lost 7 bases; unmatched junction nucleotides: 10. The germline gives CDR1 SGHNT, CDR2 YENEEA. The CDR3 loop spans 16 amino acids.

The V call is TRBV5-8, the J call TRBJ2-1; 8 bases align to TRBD1. The CDR3 is made up of 16 amino acids. Germline V gene sequence: CDR1 SGHTS, CDR2 YDEGEE. J gave up 4 bases and V 2 bases, and 8 bases lay outside the gene matches. This CDR3 reads CASSFIGGQGYNEQFF. The CDR3, as DNA: TGTGCCAGCAGCTTTATAGGTGGACAGGGATACAATGAGCAGTTCTTC. Full variable domain (remainder filled in from reference TRBV5-8 and TRBJ2-1): EAGVTQSPTHLIKTRGQQATLRCSPISGHTSVYWYQQALGLGLQFLLWYDEGEERNRGNFPPRFSGRQFPNYSSELNVNALELEDSALYLCASSFIGGQGYNEQFFGPGTRLTVL.

This sequence joins TRBV16 and TRBJ2-5; tentatively, D is TRBD1 (6 bases). Germline V lookup: CDR1 KGHSY, CDR2 FQNENV. V dropped 2 bases and J dropped 2 bases, with 12 bases sitting between them. The CDR3 contains 15 residues. The CDR3 loop is CASSQLGQVQETQYF. The CDR3, as DNA: TGTGCCAGCAGCCAACTGGGACAAGTACAAGAGACCCAGTACTTC.

The V gene is TRBV18, the J gene TRBJ1-2; 7 nucleotides match TRBD1. CDR3 length: 15 amino acids. The germline V gene has CDR1 KGHSH and CDR2 LQKENI. Losses at the gene ends were 3 bases for V and 1 base for J; bases not matched to a gene: 5. The CDR3: CASSPGQALNYGYTF. The CDR3 DNA sequence: TGTGCCAGCTCACCCGGACAGGCTCTTAACTATGGCTACACCTTC.

This clone came up a few times. The chain couples TRBV5-4 to TRBJ2-2, with unresolved D. This CDR3 spans 14 amino acids. Germline CDR1 SGHNT, CDR2 YYREEE (reference sequence). Trimming pared 0 bases from V and 5 bases from J, leaving 8 bases between. In DNA, the CDR3 is TGTGCCAGCAGCTTGGCCTCGGAGACCGGGGAGCTGTTTTTT. Its translation: CASSLASETGELFF.

The chain recombines TRBV23-1 with TRBJ2-5; TRBD1 is a possible D gene (6 bases). TRBV23-1 is treated as an ORF (open reading frame) with a function not yet certain. The CDR3 sequence is 14 residues long. V was trimmed by 3 bases and J by 3 bases, leaving 11 bases between them. The chain's CDR3 is CASSHLGQKETQYF. CDR3 DNA: TGCGCCAGCAGTCATCTCGGACAGAAAGAGACCCAGTACTTC.

The chain joins TRBV2 to TRBJ2-1; D is ambiguous. This CDR3 region has 11 residues. The ends were cut back, 5 bases at V and 5 bases at J, with 4 bases in the middle. From germline, CDR1 is SNHLY and CDR2 FYNNEI. For the CDR3, the DNA is TGTGCCAGCAGTTATAACAATGAGCAGTTCTTC. Protein: CASSYNNEQFF.

This sequence joins TRBV28 and TRBJ2-1; D not certain. The CDR3 has 12 amino acids. V lost 10 bases to trimming and J lost 0 bases, with 7 bases between them. The germline V gene has CDR1 MDHEN and CDR2 SYDVKM. The CDR3 region is CAITSSYNEQFF. CDR3 nucleotide sequence: TGTGCCATTACCAGCTCCTACAATGAGCAGTTCTTC.

The chain employs TRBV18 and TRBJ2-5, with a possible D match to TRBD1 (6 bases). V dropped 1 base and J dropped 5 bases, with 14 bases sitting between them. The CDR3 covers 15 residues. Germline loops: CDR1 KGHSH, CDR2 LQKENI. The CDR3: CASSPRPRGLETQYF. In DNA form, the CDR3 reads TGTGCCAGCTCACCACGGCCCAGGGGTCTCGAGACCCAGTACTTC.

The rearrangement uses TRBV5-1 and TRBJ2-7, with D perhaps matching TRBD1 or TRBD2 (5 bases each). There are 13 residues in the CDR3. V was trimmed by 8 bases and J by 0 bases, leaving 12 bases between them. Germline V gene sequence: CDR1 SGHRS, CDR2 YFSETQ. Written as DNA, the CDR3 is TGCGCCAGTGCTTTTGGGGGCTCCTACGAGCAGTACTTC. Its protein is CASAFGGSYEQYF.

The CDR3 DNA reads as TGTGCCAGCAGCCAAGTCCAGGTCCAAGAGACCCAGTACTTC. Translation: CASSQVQVQETQYF. V gene TRBV14 combines with J gene TRBJ2-5; D not certain. Trimming pared 1 base from V and 1 base from J, leaving 7 bases between. The CDR3 length is 14 residues. Germline assignment: CDR1 SGHDN and CDR2 FVKESK.